The 25 T cell receptor beta chains reported below all come from one sample, sequenced in a study of T cell clonality in common variable immunodeficiency. Regarding the study as a whole: Common variable immunodeficiency TCR beta sequences reportedly had fewer deletions and N-nucleotide insertions.

Assay used: immunoSEQ multiplex PCR; TCRdb lists only in-frame clones, some missing. The sample holds about 34,000 clones, and no clone turns up only once. These TCRs' antigens remain unknown. Sequences were obtained from peripheral blood mononuclear cells. These receptors were collected from a human donor with common variable immunodeficiency.

This clone was detected only a few times. The missing CDR3 end, 3 residues past where the read stops, is filled in from the germline J gene. The rearrangement links TRBV11-2 to TRBJ2-1; 11 nucleotides align to TRBD2. Germline assignment: CDR1 SGHAT and CDR2 FQNNGV. The V gene end was trimmed by 7 bases and the J gene end by 9 bases; junction bases not matched to a gene: 8. The CDR3 spans 14 residues. Incomplete CDR3 DNA: TGTGCCAGCATCAGGGGCCTAGCGGGAGGTGAG. Its protein is CASIRGLAGGE. In full, the CDR3 reads CASIRGLAGGEQFF.

The CDR3 sequence: CASSPAQAGKAEAFF. The sequenced CDR3 bases are TGTGCCAGCTCACCCGCACAGGCCGGGAAGGCTGAA. The V call is TRBV18, the J call TRBJ1-1; possibly TRBD1 for D (5 bases). The read halts 3 residues ahead of the CDR3 end, with the missing end drawn from the germline J gene. Trimming removed 3 bases from V and 6 bases from J, with 17 bases in between. This CDR3 has 15 residues. CDR1 and CDR2 (germline): KGHSH, LQKENI.

This clone was recorded many times. From the germline J gene comes the end of the CDR3, since the read stops 3 residues before it. V is TRBV5-1 and J is TRBJ2-5; TRBD1 matches at 9 bases. This CDR3 has 15 amino acids. Germline CDR1 and CDR2: SGHRS and YFSETQ. Trimming took 1 base from V and 2 from J; bases not matched to a gene: 3. The CDR3 spells CASSLWDRAQETQYF. The sequenced CDR3 bases are TGCGCCAGCAGCTTGTGGGACAGGGCTCAAGAGACC.

This clone came up a few times. The read halts 3 residues ahead of the CDR3 end, with the missing end drawn from the germline J gene. The chain couples TRBV2 to TRBJ1-5; D is possibly TRBD1 (5 bases). Trimming cost V 4 bases and J 1 base, with 11 bases left between them. This CDR3 contains 15 residues. Germline values: CDR1 SNHLY, CDR2 FYNNEI. This CDR3 reads CASSVDSLSNQPQHF. Partial CDR3 DNA: TGTGCCAGCAGTGTAGACAGCCTAAGCAATCAGCCC. Supplemented by reference TRBV2 and TRBJ1-5, the full variable domain reads EPEVTQTPSHQVTQMGQEVILRCVPISNHLYFYWYRQILGQKVEFLVSFYNNEISEKSEIFDDQFSVERPDGSNFTLKIRSTKLEDSAMYFCASSVDSLSNQPQHFGDGTRLSIL.

This clone occurred a few times. Read sequence stops 3 residues before the CDR3 end, and the germline J gene provides the missing end. The V gene is TRBV30, the J gene TRBJ1-2; no firm D call. The CDR3 covers 14 residues. With 2 bases removed from V and 3 bases from J, the gap between germline ends came to 13 bases. Germline-derived CDR1 and CDR2 are GTSNPN and SVGIG (reference sequence). CDR3 bases read: TGTGCCTGGAGTATATCCCCGAGGGACTATGGC. Its protein is CAWSISPRDYG. Given in full, the CDR3 is CAWSISPRDYGYTF.

This clone turned up a few times. Read coverage stops 3 residues before the CDR3 terminus; the germline J gene supplies the remainder. The J gene is TRBJ2-7, the V gene TRBV20-1; tentative D call: TRBD2 (5 bases). This CDR3 has 13 residues. The germline CDR1 and CDR2 sequences are DFQATT and SNEGSKA (reference sequence). The V gene lost 7 bases and the J gene lost 5 bases, with 18 bases spanning the gap. The CDR3 spells CSGRLLNLDEQYF. CDR3 bases read: TGCAGTGGTCGACTACTGAACCTAGACGAG.

This clone was seen repeatedly, ten times or more. Here the CDR3 reads CSVEWRATEAFF. The sequenced CDR3 bases are TGCAGCGTTGAGTGGAGGGCCACTGAA. The chain couples TRBV29-1 to TRBJ1-1; D is unclear. The DNA ends 3 residues before the CDR3 does, and the rest of the CDR3 is filled in from the germline J gene. V was trimmed by 3 bases and J by 4 bases, leaving 9 bases between them. From germline, CDR1 is SQVTM and CDR2 ANQGSEA. This CDR3 has 12 residues. Full variable domain (missing parts from reference TRBV29-1 and TRBJ1-1): SAVISQKPSRDICQRGTSLTIQCQVDSQVTMMFWYRQQPGQSLTLIATANQGSEATYESGFVIDKFPISRPNLTFSTLTVSNMSPEDSSIYLCSVEWRATEAFFGQGTRLTVV.

This clone was found a few times. The CDR3 goes on 3 residues after the read ends, and that part is filled in from the germline J gene. The chain links TRBV7-9 to TRBJ1-2, with TRBD1 as a possible D gene (5 bases). Germline V CDR1 and CDR2: SEHNR, FQNEAQ (reference sequence). This CDR3 comprises 13 residues. The covered CDR3 bases are TGTGCCAGCATCTCCGGAGGGGCGAGCGGC. Amino acids: CASISGGASG. The entire CDR3 sequence reads CASISGGASGYTF.

At least ten counts were recorded for this clone. Read sequence stops 3 residues before the CDR3 end, and the germline J gene provides the missing end. The V call is TRBV7-9, the J call TRBJ2-7; D gene ambiguous. Germline V gene data show CDR1 as SEHNR and CDR2 as FQNEAQ (reference sequence). This CDR3 is 12 amino acids long. V shed 6 bases and J shed 1 base, with 7 bases lying between them. The sequenced CDR3 bases are TGTGCCAGCAGTTCTATTTCCTACGAG. It is translated as CASSSISYE. The CDR3 as a whole reads CASSSISYEQYF.

As concerns this clone: Read coverage stops 3 residues before the CDR3 terminus; the germline J gene supplies the remainder. V is TRBV11-2 and J is TRBJ2-7, with D tentatively TRBD1 (5 bases). The CDR3 consists of 15 residues. The germline CDR1 and CDR2 sequences are SGHAT and FQNNGV. V was cut by 4 bases and J by 1 base, with 14 bases left in between. The DNA read from the CDR3 is TGTGCCAGCAGCTGGGGAAGGGGATTTTCCTACGAG. This gives the protein CASSWGRGFSYE. The whole CDR3 protein is CASSWGRGFSYEQYF.

This clone was counted many times. The read ends 3 residues before the CDR3 terminus; that terminus is restored from the germline J gene. This chain connects TRBV13 to TRBJ2-7; TRBD1 matches at 10 bases. The germline V gene has CDR1 PRHDT and CDR2 FYEKMQ (reference sequence). This CDR3 is built from 16 residues. V lost 5 bases and J lost 6; bases outside the gene matches: 13. The DNA read from the CDR3 is TGTGCCAGCAGCCCTGCGGGACAGGGGAACCCTCCCGAG. This sequence encodes CASSPAGQGNPPE. The entire CDR3 reads CASSPAGQGNPPEQYF. Full variable domain (outside the CDR3, taken from reference TRBV13 and TRBJ2-7): AAGVIQSPRHLIKEKRETATLKCYPIPRHDTVYWYQQGPGQDPQFLISFYEKMQSDKGSIPDRFSAQQFSDYHSELNMSSLELGDSALYFCASSPAGQGNPPEQYFGPGTRLTVT.

Details on this clone: The sequenced fragment ends 3 residues before the CDR3 boundary, so the rest is inferred from the germline J gene. This sequence joins TRBV6-2 or TRBV6-3 and TRBJ2-7; 8 positions agree with TRBD2. Trimming cost V 6 bases and J 5 bases; bases outside gene matches: 15. CDR1 is MNHEY, CDR2 SVGEGT, per germline. The CDR3 runs to 16 residues. Incomplete CDR3 DNA: TGTGCCAGCAGACCGGAGGGGCAGCGGGAGAAGAACGAG. This translates into CASRPEGQREKNE. The whole CDR3 reads CASRPEGQREKNEQYF.

This clone was seen only a few times. The read comes to an end 3 residues before the CDR3 does, leaving the germline J gene to fill in the end. This sequence joins TRBV29-1 and TRBJ2-3, with TRBD2 matching 8 bases. The CDR3 has 16 amino acids. From germline, CDR1 is SQVTM and CDR2 ANQGSEA. J lost 6 bases, V lost 4 bases, and 15 bases had no gene match. CDR3 amino acids: CSVVRLATHGGDTQYF. The DNA read from the CDR3 is TGCAGCGTTGTCCGACTAGCGACTCACGGAGGGGATACG.

This clone was observed many times. With the read ending 3 residues before the CDR3 end, the germline J gene is used to fill in that end. The rearrangement links TRBV19 to TRBJ2-3, with 11 nucleotides matching TRBD2. V shed 6 bases and J 4 bases; nucleotides not matched to a gene: 6. This CDR3 spans 15 amino acids. Germline assignment: CDR1 LNHDA and CDR2 SQIVND (reference sequence). CDR3 residues: CASRPLAGGPDTQYF. The part of the CDR3 DNA that was read is TGTGCCAGTAGACCCCTAGCGGGAGGACCAGATACG.

This clone showed up just a few times. The sequenced CDR3 bases are TGTGCCAGCAGCTCACCGACCGAGGGGTCACCC. This gives the protein CASSSPTEGSP. The CDR3 reads in full as CASSSPTEGSPLHF. V usage is TRBV5-4 and J usage is TRBJ1-6, with D possibly matching TRBD1 (5 bases). The CDR3 is cut off 3 residues early in the read; its end comes from the germline J gene. The CDR3 runs 14 residues. CDR1 and CDR2 from the germline V gene are SGHNT and YYREEE (reference sequence). Trimming cost V 3 bases and J 10 bases, with 14 bases left between them.

As for this clone: The CDR3 end is not reached by the read, which stops 3 residues before it; the germline J gene fills it in. The rearrangement joins TRBV7-9 to TRBJ2-3, with D uncertain. The germline V gene encodes CDR1 SEHNR and CDR2 FQNEAQ (reference sequence). The CDR3 consists of 13 residues. Trimming removed 5 bases at V and 4 bases at J, with 10 bases between. Partial CDR3 DNA: TGTGCCAGCAGCCCCACGGTGGCAGATACG. This encodes CASSPTVADT. The whole CDR3 reads CASSPTVADTQYF.

This clone has ten or more counts. The CDR3 end falls 3 residues outside the read, so it is completed with the germline J gene. The chain joins TRBV10-1 to TRBJ2-3, with D maybe TRBD2 (5 bases). Germline V gene data show CDR1 as WNHNN and CDR2 as SYGVQD (reference sequence). V gave up 1 base and J gave up 5 bases, with 16 bases separating them. CDR3 size: 16 residues. The CDR3 sequence is CASSEYRRPPGDTQYF. CDR3 bases read: TGCGCCAGCAGTGAGTATCGGAGGCCCCCAGGAGATACG.

This clone was seen only a few times. Sequencing ends 3 residues short of the CDR3 end; the germline J gene provides the rest. The chain is built from TRBV6-1 and TRBJ2-1, with 13 bases that match TRBD2. In germline, CDR1 is MNHNS, CDR2 SASEGT. This CDR3 has 16 residues. The V and J ends lost 4 bases and 7 bases, in that order; junction bases with no gene match: 7. CDR3 DNA, as far as it was read: TGTGCCAGCAGTGTATTACTAGCGGGAGGGCAGAATGAG. Its translation: CASSVLLAGGQNE. The full CDR3 protein is CASSVLLAGGQNEQFF.

There are many counts of this clone. The read ends 3 residues before the CDR3 terminus; that terminus is restored from the germline J gene. The J gene is TRBJ1-5, the V gene TRBV6-2 or TRBV6-3; D unresolved. CDR3 length equals 14 residues. Germline V gene data show CDR1 as MNHEY and CDR2 as SVGEGT. Trimming shortened V by 6 bases and J by 1 base, and 10 bases separated the two germline ends. CDR3 protein: CASSNAGSNQPQHF. Incomplete CDR3 DNA: TGTGCCAGCAGCAACGCGGGGAGCAATCAGCCC.

With regard to this clone: The CDR3 end falls 3 residues outside the read, so it is completed with the germline J gene. The V and J genes are TRBV10-2 and TRBJ2-7; 7 bases align to TRBD2. The ends lost 7 bases at V and 3 bases at J; junction bases unmatched: 6. Germline CDR1 is WSHSY and CDR2 is SAAADI. The CDR3 spans 13 residues. The sequenced part of the CDR3 DNA is TGCGCCAGCACCCGACTAGCAGGCTACGAG. Protein product: CASTRLAGYE. The CDR3 reads in full as CASTRLAGYEQYF.

On this clone: The CDR3 extends 3 residues past the end of the read, so its final part is completed from the germline J gene. This chain uses TRBV23-1 with TRBJ1-5, with 7 bases matching TRBD1. TRBV23-1 is an open reading frame whose function is uncertain. The CDR3 length is 17 residues. V lost 0 bases, J lost 0 bases, and 5 bases stayed unmatched. The CDR3 DNA, read in part, is TGCGCCAGCAGTCAATCGGGGACAGATTATAGCAATCAGCCC. Amino acids: CASSQSGTDYSNQP. The full CDR3 protein reads CASSQSGTDYSNQPQHF.

As concerns this clone: Coverage ceases 3 residues before the CDR3 finishes, and the germline J gene fills in the end. The V gene is TRBV7-3, the J gene TRBJ2-3; 12 nucleotides line up with TRBD2. V was pared by 5 bases and J by 2 bases, with 5 bases of the junction left unmatched. Germline CDR1 is SGHTA and CDR2 is FQGTGA. The CDR3 has 16 residues. The CDR3 sequence is CASSPLAGGPTDTQYF. Incomplete CDR3 DNA: TGTGCCAGCAGCCCTCTAGCGGGAGGGCCCACAGATACG.

Details on this clone: The read is 3 residues too short to cover the CDR3 end, so that end is filled in from the germline J gene. V is TRBV7-2 and J is TRBJ2-7; 7 bases are shared with TRBD2. The V gene's germline CDR1 is SGHTA and CDR2 FQGNSA. The CDR3 is 14 residues long. V trimming: 1 base; J trimming: 0 bases; junction bases outside the gene matches: 0. The CDR3 bases that were read are TGTGCCAGCAGCTTAGGACTAGCCTCCTACGAG. This translates into CASSLGLASYE. The whole CDR3 reads CASSLGLASYEQYF.

This clone was seen more than once but under ten times. The missing CDR3 end, 3 residues past where the read stops, is filled in from the germline J gene. J is TRBJ2-1 and V is TRBV10-2; 10 nucleotides align to TRBD2. The germline gives CDR1 WSHSY, CDR2 SAAADI. Unmatched junction bases numbered 4, after V lost 5 bases and J lost 9 bases. The CDR3 spans 13 residues. Partial CDR3 DNA: TGCGCCAGCAGTCCGGGACTAGCGTTTGAG. Translation: CASSPGLAFE. The complete CDR3 sequence is CASSPGLAFEQFF.

About this clone itself: The CDR3 end is not reached by the read, which stops 3 residues before it; the germline J gene fills it in. This chain joins TRBV13 and TRBJ2-1; maybe TRBD2 (6 bases). The CDR3 loop spans 16 amino acids. Trimming shortened V by 4 bases and J by 0 bases, and 13 bases separated the two germline ends. Per germline, CDR1 PRHDT and CDR2 FYEKMQ (reference sequence). CDR3: CASSSLGGTSYNEQFF. The covered CDR3 bases are TGTGCCAGCAGCTCCCTGGGGGGAACCTCCTACAATGAG.